Detailed here is one T cell receptor beta chain. These data are taken from a study of T cell changes during pregnancy in multiple sclerosis. Profiled with immunoSEQ multiplex PCR; TCRdb holds only in-frame clones, not every one. The sample includes 85,000 to 130,000 clones, about 90% of them seen just once. From germline, CDR1 is LNHDA and CDR2 SQIVND (reference sequence). This CDR3 is 17 amino acids long. The V and J ends lost 4 bases and 3 bases, in that order; junction bases with no gene match: 9. The rearrangement links TRBV19 to TRBJ1-4; 9 bases line up with TRBD1. The clonotype originates from a female donor with multiple sclerosis, enrolled in a pregnancy study. This specimen consisted of peripheral blood, obtained before pregnancy. The CDR3 spells CASSTLTGGGSNEKLFF. CDR3 DNA sequence: TGTGCCAGTAGTACCTTGACAGGGGGAGGGTCTAATGAAAAACTGTTTTTT.